The 15 T cell receptor beta chains presented below share a single source sample, sequenced in a study of long-term antiretroviral therapy in people with HIV. The libraries were made with immunoSEQ v3.0 at survey level. Generated by immunoSEQ multiplex PCR, the TCRdb table keeps only in-frame clones and is missing some. The sample records under 20,000 clones, more than 80% being singletons. The specimen comprised unsorted PBMCs, sampled 0.3 years after starting antiretroviral therapy. The source is a young man with HIV.

V is TRBV10-3 and J is TRBJ2-3, with 9 bases aligning to TRBD2. CDR1 is ENHRY and CDR2 is SYGVKD in the germline V gene. V lost 0 bases to trimming and J lost 4 bases; unmatched junction nucleotides: 5. This CDR3 spans 16 amino acids. This CDR3 is CAISESRGTSPDTQYF. The CDR3 region has the DNA TGTGCCATCAGTGAGTCCCGGGGGACTAGCCCAGATACGCAGTATTTT.

V and J are TRBV5-1 and TRBJ2-3, with D possibly matching TRBD1 (5 bases). Germline V gene sequence: CDR1 SGHRS, CDR2 YFSETQ. V dropped 3 bases and J dropped 4 bases, with 12 bases sitting between them. The CDR3 runs 14 residues. CDR3 in DNA: TGCGCCAGCAGCTATCTCCAGGGTGCAGATACGCAGTATTTT. Amino acid sequence: CASSYLQGADTQYF.

The gene calls are TRBV6-5 and TRBJ1-6, with D possibly TRBD1 on 5 matching bases. V was pared by 2 bases and J by 13 bases, with 15 bases between. Germline lookup yields CDR1 MNHEY and CDR2 SVGAGI. This CDR3 contains 14 residues. In nucleotides, the CDR3 is TGTGCCAGCAGTTACCCAAAAACAGGCTGGCCCCTCCACTTT. This sequence encodes CASSYPKTGWPLHF.

This clone has just a few counts. The chain couples TRBV27 to TRBJ2-3, with TRBD1 matching over 9 bases. Germline values: CDR1 MNHEY, CDR2 SMNVEV (reference sequence). The CDR3 covers 16 residues. With 5 bases clipped from V and 3 bases from J, the junction kept 9 bases outside the gene matches. In nucleotides, the CDR3 is TGTGCCAGCAGTCCGTCCCGGGACAGGGAAACAGATACGCAGTATTTT. It is translated as CASSPSRDRETDTQYF.

The chain couples TRBV6-5 to TRBJ1-3; D unresolved. The CDR3 spans 14 residues. CDR1 is MNHEY, CDR2 SVGAGI, per germline. Trimming left V 2 bases short and J 0 bases short, with 5 bases between. The CDR3 loop is CASSYIGSGNTIYF. The CDR3, as DNA: TGTGCCAGCAGTTACATAGGCTCTGGAAACACCATATATTTT.

The chain joins TRBV2 to TRBJ2-1; a weak D match, TRBD2 (7 bases). The germline gives CDR1 SNHLY, CDR2 FYNNEI. V dropped 8 bases and J dropped 5 bases, with 13 bases sitting between them. This CDR3 spans 13 amino acids. In nucleotides, the CDR3 is TGTGCCAGCGGGCAGGGGAGGGACAATGAGCAGTTCTTC. Translating gives CASGQGRDNEQFF.

V usage is TRBV6-5 and J usage is TRBJ2-2; D ambiguous. V dropped 2 bases and J dropped 1 base, with 5 bases sitting between them. The CDR3 loop spans 14 amino acids. Germline-derived CDR1 and CDR2 are MNHEY and SVGAGI. CDR3 loop: CASSYLRNTGELFF. Written as DNA, the CDR3 is TGTGCCAGCAGTTACCTTAGGAACACCGGGGAGCTGTTTTTT.

This clone was counted a few times. The rearrangement joins TRBV6-6 to TRBJ1-2, with 7 bases that match TRBD1. This CDR3 comprises 15 residues. The germline CDR1 and CDR2 sequences are MNHNY and SVGAGI (reference sequence). V gave up 7 bases and J gave up 3 bases; unmatched junction bases: 11. For the CDR3, the DNA is TGTGCCAGCACCAACCCCCGGGACAGACACTATGGCTACACCTTC. It is translated as CASTNPRDRHYGYTF.

The chain joins TRBV6-5 to TRBJ1-1; D is perhaps TRBD1 (5 bases). CDR1 is MNHEY and CDR2 is SVGAGI in the germline V gene. The CDR3 sequence is 14 residues long. Trimming cost V 2 bases and J 0 bases, with 7 bases left between them. CDR3: CASSYGALNTEAFF. In DNA, the CDR3 is TGTGCCAGCAGTTACGGGGCTTTGAACACTGAAGCTTTCTTT.

This clone was detected a few times. The chain links TRBV6-5 to TRBJ2-3, with 7 bases matching TRBD2. CDR1 is MNHEY and CDR2 is SVGAGI in the germline V gene. The CDR3 contains 16 residues. V trimming: 2 bases; J trimming: 2 bases; junction bases outside the gene matches: 7. The CDR3 bases are TGTGCCAGCAGTTACGTCCCGGGGGGATACACAGATACGCAGTATTTT. This codes for CASSYVPGGYTDTQYF.

Of note for this clone: A junction boundary mismatches the germline segment, possibly from a read error. The genes are TRBV10-1 and TRBJ2-7, with 10 positions matching TRBD1. The CDR3 consists of 10 residues. Germline assignment: CDR1 WNHNN and CDR2 SYGVQD (reference sequence). The DNA of the CDR3 is TGCGCCAGCACTGAGCGGGACAGGGGTTTC. It is translated as CASTERDRGF.

The V and J genes are TRBV19 and TRBJ1-1, with D unresolved. V lost 5 bases, J lost 7 bases, and 17 bases lay in between. This CDR3 comprises 14 residues. From germline, CDR1 is LNHDA and CDR2 SQIVND (reference sequence). The CDR3 DNA reads as TGTGCCAGTAGTTTACGGACCCCTCGGCATGAAGCTTTCTTT. It translates to CASSLRTPRHEAFF.

The CDR3: CASSETAVGYEQYV. CDR3 coding DNA: TGTGCCAGCAGTGAAACGGCTGTGGGCTACGAGCAGTACGTC. The chain joins TRBV2 to TRBJ2-7; D unclear. Germline CDR1 and CDR2: SNHLY and FYNNEI. V was shortened by 2 bases and J by 3 bases, with 11 bases between the two germline ends. The CDR3 length is 14 residues.

This rearrangement joins TRBV6-1 to TRBJ2-5; possibly TRBD1 or TRBD2 for D (5 bases each). Germline V CDR1 and CDR2: MNHNS, SASEGT. CDR3 length: 14 amino acids. V lost 5 bases and J 5 bases, leaving 15 bases between the germline ends. The chain's CDR3 is CASSLWGRGETQYF. In nucleotides, the CDR3 is TGTGCCAGCAGTTTGTGGGGCCGCGGGGAGACCCAGTACTTC.

CDR3 sequence: CASSQEEGGLPRVGEQYF. The CDR3 coding sequence is TGCGCCAGCAGCCAAGAAGAGGGGGGCCTTCCGAGGGTCGGCGAGCAGTACTTC. The rearrangement joins TRBV4-1 to TRBJ2-7, with D tentatively TRBD1 or TRBD2 (6 bases each). CDR3 length: 18 amino acids. In germline, CDR1 is MGHRA, CDR2 YSYEKL. V lost 0 bases and J lost 6, with 24 bases in between.